This T cell receptor (beta chain) emerged from a study of CXCR3-negative and CXCR3-positive naive CD8 T cells. TRB cDNA was prepared as libraries by UMI-labeled 5' RACE. One entry per CDR3 protein, without DNA, is what TCRdb gives after re-calling the 5' RACE reads. Recorded here are some 47,000 distinct CDR3 sequences; the top ten clones represent about 0.5%. Study-level findings and limits: For CXCR3-positive naive cells, TRB CDR3s were more hydrophobic than those of CXCR3-negative naive cells.

Germline lookup yields CDR1 MDHEN and CDR2 SYDVKM. CDR3 length: 15 residues. Of note for this clonotype: Its target is not known.

The receptor was isolated from a human donor in good health. Some clones in this sample may be carry-over from other donors' samples. The V and J genes are TRBV28 and TRBJ2-1. Sequencing input: naive CXCR3+ CD8+ T cells from blood. Subset: CD45RO-CCR7+CD27+CD95- naive CD8+ T cells expressing CXCR3 (TNR3+). CDR3 sequence: CASSFSRSSYNEQFF.